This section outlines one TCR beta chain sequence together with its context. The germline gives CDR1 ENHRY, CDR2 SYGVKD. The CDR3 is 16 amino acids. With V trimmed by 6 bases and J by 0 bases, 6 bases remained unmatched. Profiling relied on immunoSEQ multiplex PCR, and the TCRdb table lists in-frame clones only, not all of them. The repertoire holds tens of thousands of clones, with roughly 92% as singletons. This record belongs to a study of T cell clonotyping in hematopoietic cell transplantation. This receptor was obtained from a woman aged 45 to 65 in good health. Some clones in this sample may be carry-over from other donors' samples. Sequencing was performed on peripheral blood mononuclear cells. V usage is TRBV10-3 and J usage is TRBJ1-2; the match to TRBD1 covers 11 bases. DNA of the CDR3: TGTGCCATCAGCCGGGACAGGGGGGAAGCTAACTATGGCTACACCTTC. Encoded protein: CAISRDRGEANYGYTF.